The 14 T cell receptor beta chains presented below share a single source sample, sequenced in a study of cytomegalovirus exposure and HLA in healthy donors. Primers for the PCR totalled 60 Vbeta and 13 Jbeta. Produced via immunoSEQ multiplex PCR; TCRdb's table is partial and in-frame only. The table shows 140,000 to 150,000 clones, with 78% occurring only once. Sequenced material: PBMCs. These TCRs come from a female donor in good health and CMV-seronegative.

The V call is TRBV28, the J call TRBJ2-7; 10 bases fit TRBD2. Germline V gene data show CDR1 as MDHEN and CDR2 as SYDVKM. The CDR3 runs to 20 residues. Trimming at V came to 4 bases and at J to 0 bases, leaving 18 bases not matched to a gene. The CDR3 DNA sequence: TGTGCCAGCAGTTCGGGGCATTGGGGGACTAGCGCTATCCTCTCCTACGAGCAGTACTTC. It encodes CASSSGHWGTSAILSYEQYF.

This chain connects TRBV11-3 to TRBJ2-3; TRBD1 matches 7 bases. The CDR3 has 13 residues. Per germline, CDR1 SGHNT and CDR2 YENEEA. V lost 4 bases to trimming and J lost 14 bases; unmatched junction nucleotides: 12. CDR3 protein: CASSSNTGVAPYF. The CDR3 DNA is TGTGCCAGCAGCTCGAATACAGGGGTGGCCCCGTATTTT.

The chain carries TRBV7-3 and TRBJ2-7; 11 bases map to TRBD2. This CDR3 region has 13 residues. Germline-derived CDR1 and CDR2 are SGHTA and FQGTGA. J was trimmed by 6 bases and V by 4 bases; bases with no gene match: 2. CDR3 loop: CASSSLAGGEQYF. CDR3 in DNA: TGTGCCAGCAGCTCTCTAGCGGGAGGCGAGCAGTACTTC.

The genes are TRBV7-3 and TRBJ2-6; D is perhaps TRBD2 (6 bases). This CDR3 has 15 residues. Trimming cost V 3 bases and J 0 bases, with 6 bases left between them. From germline, CDR1 is SGHTA and CDR2 FQGTGA. The chain's CDR3 is CASSLGGSGANVLTF. The CDR3 DNA sequence: TGTGCCAGCAGCTTGGGGGGCTCTGGGGCCAACGTCCTGACTTTC. Filled out from reference TRBV7-3 and TRBJ2-6, the complete variable domain reads GAGVSQTPSNKVTEKGKYVELRCDPISGHTALYWYRQSLGQGPEFLIYFQGTGAADDSGLPNDRFFAVRPEGSVSTLKIQRTERGDSAVYLCASSLGGSGANVLTFGAGSRLTVL.

This clone came up a few times. This chain connects TRBV11-1 to TRBJ1-3; possible D gene TRBD1, 5 bases. Deletions cut 6 bases from V and 4 bases from J, with 25 bases between. Germline lookup yields CDR1 SGHAT and CDR2 FQDESV (reference sequence). This CDR3 spans 18 amino acids. This CDR3 reads CASRIAQERQGGGNTIYF. The DNA of the CDR3 is TGTGCCAGCAGAATCGCTCAAGAGAGGCAGGGTGGAGGAAACACCATATATTTT.

DNA of the CDR3: TGTGCCTGGGGACACGTCTCCTATGGCTACACCTTC. Its protein product is CAWGHVSYGYTF. V gene TRBV30 combines with J gene TRBJ1-2; possible D gene TRBD1, 5 bases. Germline V gene sequence: CDR1 GTSNPN, CDR2 SVGIG (reference sequence). The CDR3 spans 12 residues. The V end was cut by 5 bases, the J end by 4 bases, with 11 bases between.

The rearrangement links TRBV18 to TRBJ2-3, with D tentatively TRBD2 (6 bases). The CDR3 contains 15 residues. With 9 bases removed from V and 2 bases from J, the gap between germline ends came to 18 bases. Germline values: CDR1 KGHSH, CDR2 LQKENI. DNA for the CDR3: TGTGCCAGTCTCGCGGCCGGCGGGGCCACAGATACGCAGTATTTT. Translating gives CASLAAGGATDTQYF.

This clone was seen a few times. The chain couples TRBV7-6 to TRBJ2-7, with D perhaps matching TRBD2 (6 bases). This CDR3 is built from 15 residues. Trimming cost V 1 base and J 3 bases, with 13 bases left between them. Germline-derived CDR1 and CDR2 are SGHVS and FNYEAQ. As DNA, the CDR3 is TGTGCCAGCAGCTTAGGTACTAGCTCCTACTACGAGCAGTACTTC. Translated: CASSLGTSSYYEQYF.

The V gene is TRBV7-8, the J gene TRBJ1-2, with 9 bases fitting TRBD1. The J segment lost 8 bases and the V segment lost 4 bases, leaving 11 bases of the junction unmatched. The CDR3 is made up of 15 amino acids. The germline V gene has CDR1 SGHVS and CDR2 FQNEAQ. CDR3 in DNA: TGTGCCAGCAGCTCCCAGACAGGGGGAACTATGGGCTACACCTTC. Translated: CASSSQTGGTMGYTF. The full variable domain, its missing parts supplied by reference TRBV7-8 and TRBJ1-2, is GAGVSQSPRYKVAKRGQDVALRCDPISGHVSLFWYQQALGQGPEFLTYFQNEAQLDKSGLPSDRFFAERPEGSVSTLKIQRTQQEDSAVYLCASSSQTGGTMGYTFGSGTRLTVV.

The chain has TRBV27 and TRBJ1-5; 10 bases agree with TRBD1. Germline trimming cut 5 bases from V and 1 base from J; bases unmatched to any gene: 2. The germline CDR1 and CDR2 sequences are MNHEY and SMNVEV (reference sequence). This CDR3 comprises 15 residues. DNA of the CDR3: TGTGCCAGCAGTAGGACAGGGGGAAGCAATCAGCCCCAGCATTTT. It codes for CASSRTGGSNQPQHF.

This chain uses TRBV15 with TRBJ2-5, with 9 bases lining up with TRBD2. The CDR3 length is 13 residues. J gave up 5 bases and V 9 bases, and 7 bases lay outside the gene matches. Germline V gene lookup returns CDR1 LNHNV and CDR2 YYDKDF (reference sequence). Here the CDR3 reads CATAGGWWETQYF. In nucleotides, the CDR3 is TGTGCCACTGCGGGAGGGTGGTGGGAGACCCAGTACTTC.

This clone was detected once. The chain combines TRBV18 with TRBJ2-7; D is possibly TRBD2 (6 bases). The V gene lost 1 base and the J gene lost 0 bases, with 10 bases spanning the gap. Germline V gene lookup returns CDR1 KGHSH and CDR2 LQKENI. The CDR3 length is 15 residues. This chain's CDR3 is CASSPLIGGSYEQYF. The CDR3 nucleotides read TGTGCCAGCTCACCACTTATCGGGGGCTCCTACGAGCAGTACTTC.

The chain carries TRBV28 and TRBJ2-7, with D unresolved. Trimming removed 3 bases at V and 3 bases at J, with 18 bases between. This CDR3 has 16 amino acids. The V gene's germline CDR1 is MDHEN and CDR2 SYDVKM. The CDR3 loop reads CASSFLTRRYIYEQYF. CDR3 DNA sequence: TGTGCCAGCAGTTTTCTCACCCGCAGGTACATCTACGAGCAGTACTTC.

The rearrangement links TRBV5-6 to TRBJ1-1; no firm D call. Trimming shortened V by 0 bases and J by 1 base, and 7 bases separated the two germline ends. Per germline, CDR1 SGHDT and CDR2 YYEEEE. The CDR3 consists of 14 residues. The CDR3 is CASSLASSNTEAFF. DNA for the CDR3: TGTGCCAGCAGCTTGGCGTCTTCGAACACTGAAGCTTTCTTT.